This T cell receptor beta chain was sequenced for a study of blood T cell repertoires in COVID-19 (dated by TCRdb to 2018 to 2020). About the full investigation: The collaborator samples originated in the United States, Italy and Spain and spanned the acute and convalescent phases of COVID-19. Samples were obtained from the ongoing ImmuneRACE study (first 160 participants) and from over 1,000 subjects provided by 6 global collaborators. HLA class I and class II types, where available, came from metadata supplied by the sample provider rather than from assay-based typing. The repertoires were released in a freely available public database meant as a resource for research on the immune response to SARS-CoV-2. Sample metadata almost always included a de-identified subject ID, COVID-19 status, age in years and sex. Deeply sampled blood TCRbeta repertoires from subjects exposed to, actively infected with, or recovered from COVID-19 were included in the dataset. The material from the prospective study consisted of cDNA or gDNA derived from T cells, B-cell-depleted T cells, or PBMCs.

Measured from the cysteine to the phenylalanine, the CDR3 is 15 residues long. Of the read, only the CDR3 DNA is kept; its 45 bases are in frame from base 1. The germline V gene (reference sequence) gives CDR1 as MNHEY and CDR2 as SMNVEV. At the junction V is shortened by 6 bases and J by 3 bases, with 14 bases in between. On the study overall, not on this receptor specifically: How much clinical and demographic metadata was included differed by source and by participant, and the metadata was provided uncurated.

Whole blood was collected in K2EDTA tubes by collaborating institutions according to the institutions' own protocols. For TCRbeta analysis, collaborators shipped samples in one of three forms: frozen whole blood, isolated PBMCs, or DNA extracted from either of those sample types. TCRbeta CDR3 regions were amplified from genomic DNA by means of the immunoSEQ Assay, a bias-controlled multiplex PCR. For the original study's pipeline: Nucleated cell counts per sample were estimated from amplification of reference gene primers within the assay. To quantify the absolute abundance of each unique TCRbeta CDR3 rearrangement, sequence reads were collapsed and filtered. For each sample, productive Simpson clonality was calculated as the square root of Simpson's diversity index across productive rearrangements. The immuneACCESS repertoire file appears here via TCRdb, limited to in-frame rearrangements. These files lack a portion of the clones; in checked studies, under half of the deficit traces to unresolved V genes, and the cause of the others is not known. The D gene and trimming were derived from the DNA, and the V and J assignments and clone size from that table. Here the sample has some 150,000 clones; roughly 79% occur a single time. Clones ranked in the top ten supply 8.4% of the sample.

Comment on this clone: Its antigen remains undetermined. Within one base of it there is no much larger clone, and no base qualities were kept.

Sequencing input: peripheral blood. The receptor's source is a woman in her sixties with active or convalescent COVID-19. The receptor chain draws on TRBV27 and TRBJ2-2; possibly the D gene is TRBD2, per 6 matching bases. The CDR3 reads as follows: CASRPWGLDTGELFF. The nucleotide sequence is given as TGTGCCAGCAGGCCTTGGGGACTCGACACCGGGGAGCTGTTTTTT.